Below, one TCR beta chain is given with its context. Its target is not known. Presence of unique molecular identifiers characterized the TCR beta cDNA libraries. From about 0.98 to 11 million T cells, around 500,000 cDNA molecules were obtained. TCRdb re-analysed the PCR reads in MiXCR, keeping a single row per CDR3 protein. The top ten clones hold 4% to 5.5% of a sample with some 240,000 distinct CDR3 sequences, 35% to 40% of them seen once. The data belong to a study of post-analysis software for immune sequencing data. About the study: Several disease courses (relapsing-remitting, secondary progressive and progressive-relapsing) of multiple sclerosis were included.

Study-wide results and limits: Controls' normalized Chao1 diversity significantly exceeded that of multiple sclerosis patients. When patients were compared with controls, about 5 TRBV segments were more frequent, TRBV5-6, TRBV5-1 and TRBV20-1 among them.

CDR1 is MNHEY and CDR2 is SMNVEV in the germline V gene (reference sequence). There are 11 residues in the CDR3. Sequences were obtained from blood. This clonotype was sampled from a girl aged 10-17 years with multiple sclerosis. V and J are TRBV27 and TRBJ1-3, with D uncertain. As DNA, the CDR3 is TGTGCTACGGGCCATGGAAACACCATATATTTT. This translates into CATGHGNTIYF.